Detailed here is one T cell receptor (beta chain). The record originates from a study of blood T cell repertoires in COVID-19. Across the study: COVID-19 samples from acute and convalescent phases originated in the United States, Italy and Spain. T cells, B-cell-depleted T cells, or PBMCs supplied cDNA or gDNA.

Per the original methods: Estimation of nucleated cell counts relied on the amplification of reference gene primers. Data came from immunoSEQ multiplex PCR; TCRdb stores just in-frame clones and leaves some out. The D gene and trimming were derived from the DNA, and the V and J assignments and clone size from that table. Here the sample spans approximately 85,000 clones, about nine tenths being singletons. Germline V gene data show CDR1 as LGHNA and CDR2 as YNFKEQ. The trim removed 1 base at V and 8 bases at J, leaving 10 bases unmatched. The CDR3 spans 17 residues. The chain recombines TRBV4-2 with TRBJ2-1, with 11 bases lining up with TRBD2. The material sequenced was peripheral blood. This receptor was obtained from a man in his forties or fifties with acute or convalescent COVID-19. The CDR3 nucleotides read TGTGCCAGCAGCCAAGCCGATAGCGGGAGGGCCATCGATGAGCAGTTCTTC. Its protein product is CASSQADSGRAIDEQFF.